This passage covers 18 T cell receptor beta chains from one sample sequenced in a study of cytomegalovirus exposure and HLA in healthy donors. 60 Vbeta and 13 Jbeta primers were used in PCR. Assay used: immunoSEQ multiplex PCR; TCRdb lists only in-frame clones, some missing. The sample totals about 140,000 clones. The sample comprised PBMCs. The receptors derive from a man aged 40-49 years in good health and CMV-seronegative.

The V gene is TRBV5-1, the J gene TRBJ1-2; a weak D match, TRBD1 (5 bases). Trimming removed 0 bases from V and 7 bases from J, with 13 bases in between. The CDR3 has 14 residues. Germline CDR1 is SGHRS and CDR2 is YFSETQ. CDR3 amino acids: CASSLGGDPPGYTF. The CDR3 bases are TGCGCCAGCAGCTTGGGGGGGGACCCTCCTGGCTACACCTTC.

This chain connects TRBV29-1 to TRBJ2-2; a weak D match, TRBD2 (6 bases). V was pared by 6 bases and J by 3 bases, with 14 bases between. CDR1 is SQVTM and CDR2 is ANQGSEA in the germline V gene. CDR3 length equals 14 residues. Here the CDR3 reads CSVPGGEDTGELFF. The CDR3 nucleotides read TGCAGCGTCCCCGGGGGAGAGGACACCGGGGAGCTGTTTTTT.

The chain has TRBV5-1 and TRBJ2-7, with D unresolved. Germline-derived CDR1 and CDR2 are SGHRS and YFSETQ. The CDR3 has 15 amino acids. V dropped 0 bases and J dropped 2 bases, with 12 bases sitting between them. This CDR3 reads CASSLEAGVTYEQYF. The CDR3, as DNA: TGCGCCAGCAGCTTGGAGGCAGGCGTCACCTACGAGCAGTACTTC.

This chain connects TRBV19 to TRBJ1-1, with D hard to call. The V gene's germline CDR1 is LNHDA and CDR2 SQIVND (reference sequence). This CDR3 region has 17 residues. Trimming cost V 3 bases and J 0 bases, with 17 bases left between them. In DNA, the CDR3 is TGTGCCAGTAGTATCGTCGGCCGGACTGAGATGAACACTGAAGCTTTCTTT. Translation gives CASSIVGRTEMNTEAFF.

This rearrangement joins TRBV7-2 to TRBJ2-7, with 10 bases fitting TRBD1. Per the germline V gene, CDR1 is SGHTA and CDR2 is FQGNSA. This CDR3 spans 14 amino acids. V was pared by 1 base and J by 6 bases, with 3 bases of the junction left unmatched. CDR3 amino acids: CASSLVGQGSEQYF. The CDR3 DNA sequence: TGTGCCAGCAGCTTAGTGGGACAGGGGTCCGAGCAGTACTTC.

The rearrangement links TRBV5-6 to TRBJ1-1; 7 bases fit TRBD1. The CDR3 sequence is 13 residues long. Germline CDR1 SGHDT, CDR2 YYEEEE. With V trimmed by 3 bases and J by 6 bases, 5 bases remained unmatched. The CDR3 bases are TGTGCCAGCAGCTGGGACAGAGGGGCTGAAGCTTTCTTT. Translating it yields CASSWDRGAEAFF.

J is TRBJ2-2 and V is TRBV7-9; 7 bases fit TRBD1. J lost 7 bases, V lost 0 bases, and 5 bases had no gene match. The CDR3 spans 15 residues. Per germline, CDR1 SEHNR and CDR2 FQNEAQ (reference sequence). CDR3 residues: CASSLAGGKNGELFF. The CDR3 DNA follows: TGTGCCAGCAGCTTAGCAGGGGGCAAAAACGGGGAGCTGTTTTTT.

The CDR3, as DNA: TGTGCCTGCTATCGGTCGGGGAACGAGCAGTACTTC. Encoded protein: CACYRSGNEQYF. This rearrangement joins TRBV30 to TRBJ2-5, with D maybe TRBD2 (5 bases). Gene TRBJ2-7 matches the end of the DNA better, so the J call may be wrong. The CDR3 covers 12 residues. Germline CDR1 GTSNPN, CDR2 SVGIG (reference sequence).

The chain joins TRBV18 to TRBJ2-6, with 11 bases fitting TRBD1. The CDR3 is 19 amino acids. V trimming: 0 bases; J trimming: 6 bases; junction bases outside the gene matches: 10. Looked up from germline, CDR1 is KGHSH and CDR2 is LQKENI. This chain's CDR3 is CASSPPRDRGGRTANVLTF. In DNA, the CDR3 is TGTGCCAGCTCACCACCGAGGGACAGGGGGGGGAGGACGGCCAACGTCCTGACTTTC.

This chain connects TRBV29-1 to TRBJ2-3, with 8 nucleotides matching TRBD2. CDR1 is SQVTM, CDR2 ANQGSEA, per germline. The CDR3 is 12 residues long. V lost 8 bases, J lost 4 bases, and 5 bases stayed unmatched. The DNA for the CDR3 is TGCAGCCATGAGACTAGCGCAGATACGCAGTATTTT. Its translation is CSHETSADTQYF.

The rearrangement uses TRBV4-2 and TRBJ2-5; the D gene is possibly TRBD2 (5 bases). Germline-derived CDR1 and CDR2 are LGHNA and YNFKEQ. The ends were cut back, 4 bases at V and 4 bases at J, with 16 bases in the middle. CDR3 length: 15 residues. The CDR3 coding sequence is TGTGCCAGCAGCCGATCACTAGTCCCCAGAGAGACCCAGTACTTC. Its translation is CASSRSLVPRETQYF.

The chain uses TRBV5-5 and TRBJ2-7; TRBD2 might be the D (5 bases). Trimming removed 1 base from V and 4 bases from J, with 15 bases in between. The CDR3 is made up of 15 amino acids. Germline values: CDR1 SGHKS, CDR2 YYEKEE (reference sequence). The CDR3 reads CASSLRLALLYEQYF. Here the CDR3 DNA reads TGTGCCAGCAGCTTGCGGCTAGCTCTATTATACGAGCAGTACTTC.

This rearrangement joins TRBV7-6 to TRBJ2-5, with 10 bases matching TRBD2. The trim removed 5 bases at V and 5 bases at J, leaving 5 bases unmatched. The length of the CDR3 is 14 residues. Germline V gives CDR1 SGHVS, CDR2 FNYEAQ. The CDR3 region is CASSVGLASETQYF. The DNA for the CDR3 is TGTGCCAGCAGCGTGGGACTAGCGTCGGAGACCCAGTACTTC.

The chain carries TRBV7-2 and TRBJ1-2; 9 nucleotides match TRBD1. This CDR3 is 15 amino acids long. Germline assignment: CDR1 SGHTA and CDR2 FQGNSA. V gave up 5 bases and J gave up 4 bases; unmatched junction bases: 8. The CDR3 region is CASSPLGTGIYGYTF. CDR3 nucleotide sequence: TGTGCCAGCAGCCCCCTCGGGACAGGGATCTATGGCTACACCTTC.

V gene TRBV4-2 combines with J gene TRBJ2-1; 14 bases map to TRBD2. The CDR3 covers 17 residues. The trim removed 4 bases at V and 2 bases at J, leaving 4 bases unmatched. Germline V gives CDR1 LGHNA, CDR2 YNFKEQ. The DNA of the CDR3 is TGTGCCAGCAGCCCCAGGACTAGCGGGGGGACCTACAATGAGCAGTTCTTC. This codes for CASSPRTSGGTYNEQFF.

This chain uses TRBV28 with TRBJ2-7; D may be TRBD2 (7 bases). The CDR3 loop spans 15 amino acids. Germline-derived CDR1 and CDR2 are MDHEN and SYDVKM. Between the trimmed V and J ends, which lost 5 bases and 3 bases, there was a span of 17 bases. The CDR3 DNA reads as TGTGCCAGCAGTCTAGGGGGGGCCAAGAACTACGAGCAGTACTTC. It yields the protein CASSLGGAKNYEQYF.

This chain uses TRBV19 with TRBJ1-1; TRBD1 matches at 12 bases. Germline assignment: CDR1 LNHDA and CDR2 SQIVND (reference sequence). V was pared by 5 bases and J by 4 bases, with 8 bases of the junction left unmatched. The length of the CDR3 is 16 residues. CDR3 DNA sequence: TGTGCCAGTAGTCCCGGGACAGGGGGCTATGCCACTGAAGCTTTCTTT. Amino acid sequence: CASSPGTGGYATEAFF.

The genes are TRBV27 and TRBJ2-2; D uncertain. CDR1 is MNHEY, CDR2 SMNVEV, per germline (reference sequence). The CDR3 covers 12 residues. The ends were cut back, 6 bases at V and 2 bases at J, with 4 bases in the middle. The CDR3: CASSLNTGELFF. CDR3 nucleotide sequence: TGTGCCAGCAGCCTCAACACCGGGGAGCTGTTTTTT.